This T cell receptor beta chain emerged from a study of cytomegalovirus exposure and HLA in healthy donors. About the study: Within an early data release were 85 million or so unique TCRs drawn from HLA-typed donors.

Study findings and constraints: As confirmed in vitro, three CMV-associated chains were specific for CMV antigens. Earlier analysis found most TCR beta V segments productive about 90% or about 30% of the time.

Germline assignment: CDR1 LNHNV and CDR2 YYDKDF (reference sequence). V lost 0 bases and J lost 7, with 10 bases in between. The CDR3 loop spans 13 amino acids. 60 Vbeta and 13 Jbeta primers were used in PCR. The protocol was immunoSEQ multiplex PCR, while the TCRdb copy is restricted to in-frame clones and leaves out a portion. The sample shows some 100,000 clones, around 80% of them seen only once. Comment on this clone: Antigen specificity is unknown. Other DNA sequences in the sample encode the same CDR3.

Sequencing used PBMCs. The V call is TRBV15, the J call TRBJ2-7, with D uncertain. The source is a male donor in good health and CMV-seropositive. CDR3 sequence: CATSRDRQSEQYF. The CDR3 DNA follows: TGTGCCACCAGCAGAGATCGACAATCGGAGCAGTACTTC.